This section outlines one T cell receptor (beta chain) sequence together with its context. TCRdb's table, derived via immunoSEQ multiplex PCR, lists solely in-frame clones and lacks some. Of 100,000 to 120,000 clones listed, 80% to 85% are singletons. The germline gives CDR1 KGHDR, CDR2 SFDVKD. The CDR3 totals 16 residues. Trimming left V 1 base short and J 2 bases short, with 10 bases between. The sample originates from a study of blood T cell repertoires in COVID-19. V usage is TRBV24-1 and J usage is TRBJ2-2, with D perhaps matching TRBD2 (6 bases). The sequencing sample was made of peripheral blood. The sequence was obtained from a man at least 80 years old with acute or convalescent COVID-19. CDR3 DNA: TGTGCCACCAGTGATTTAGGGCGGGAAAACACCGGGGAGCTGTTTTTT. This gives the protein CATSDLGRENTGELFF.